Sequencing of this T cell receptor beta chain was carried out in a study of cytomegalovirus exposure and HLA in healthy donors. The PCR had 60 Vbeta and 13 Jbeta primers. This table comes from immunoSEQ multiplex PCR, and its TCRdb copy is limited to in-frame clones, with some not included. The repertoire has approximately 150,000 clones, roughly 73% of them found once; the top ten carry about 11%. The receptor was derived from a man aged 18 to 35 in good health and CMV-seropositive. Sequencing was done on a sample of PBMCs.

For the CDR3, the DNA is TGTGCCAGCAGCGCCCGCTCGACAGGGGCTTTGGGGGGCTACACCTTC. It is translated as CASSARSTGALGGYTF. The rearrangement uses TRBV9 and TRBJ1-2; TRBD1 matches 8 bases. The CDR3 totals 16 residues. Germline loops: CDR1 SGDLS, CDR2 YYNGEE. The ends lost 3 bases at V and 8 bases at J; junction bases unmatched: 15.